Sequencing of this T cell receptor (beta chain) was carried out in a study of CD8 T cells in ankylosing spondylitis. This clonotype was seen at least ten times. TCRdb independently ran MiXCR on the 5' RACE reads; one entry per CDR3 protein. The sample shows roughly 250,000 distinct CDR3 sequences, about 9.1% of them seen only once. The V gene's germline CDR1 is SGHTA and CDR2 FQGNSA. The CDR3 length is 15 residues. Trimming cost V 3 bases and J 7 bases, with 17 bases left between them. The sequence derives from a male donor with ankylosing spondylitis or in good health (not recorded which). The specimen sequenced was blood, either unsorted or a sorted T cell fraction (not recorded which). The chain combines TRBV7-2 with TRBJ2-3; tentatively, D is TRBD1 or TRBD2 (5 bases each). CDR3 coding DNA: TGTGCCAGCAGCTTTGCCGGGACCAGATACAATACGCAGTATTTT. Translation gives CASSFAGTRYNTQYF.